The rows below give T cell receptor beta chains drawn from one sample of a study of CD8+ T cells in alopecia areata. TCRdb's copy holds only in-frame clones and misses some; the assay was immunoSEQ multiplex PCR. Of about 12,000 clones in the sample, approximately 60% were seen once. Sequencing input: skin. These receptors all come from a human donor with alopecia areata. Both conserved end residues are part of each CDR3. A D gene is named only where the DNA matches it firmly. Clone size is given for some rows only: seen once, a few or many times, or a class if the clone is expanded.

v_call	j_call	clone_size	d_call	cdr3_nt	cdr3_aa
TRBV5-4	TRBJ2-7	large	TRBD2	TGTGCCAGCAGCAACCAAGCGGGGGCCTACGAGCAGTACTTC	CASSNQAGAYEQYF
TRBV7-8	TRBJ2-3	NA	TRBD2	TGTGCCAGCCGCCTGAAGCGGGAGCTCACAGATACGCAGTATTTT	CASRLKRELTDTQYF
TRBV5-4	TRBJ2-1	NA	TRBD2	TGTGCCAGCAGCTTCTGGGAGGGAGGGTACAATGAGCAGTTCTTC	CASSFWEGGYNEQFF
TRBV7-9	TRBJ2-7	NA	NA	TGTGCCAGCAGCCCAATTGGGACACTCCTTTACGAGCAGTACTTC	CASSPIGTLLYEQYF
TRBV7-9	TRBJ2-5	large	TRBD2	TGTGCCAGTGGACTAGCGGGAACAATGGAGACCCAGTACTTC	CASGLAGTMETQYF
TRBV14	TRBJ2-1	NA	NA	TGTGCCAGCAGCCAAGATGCCAGGGGAGATGAGCAGTTCTTC	CASSQDARGDEQFF
TRBV2	TRBJ2-5	NA	NA	TGTGCCAGCACCGTGGCCGGGGGTTTGGGAGAGACCCAGTACTTC	CASTVAGGLGETQYF
TRBV5-6	TRBJ2-3	once	NA	TGTGCCAGCAGCTTGGGCGGGATGGATACGCAGTATTTT	CASSLGGMDTQYF
TRBV5-1	TRBJ2-7	NA	NA	TGCGCCAGCAGCCCAGGGACCGGGACCTACGAGCAGTACTTC	CASSPGTGTYEQYF
TRBV29-1	TRBJ1-2	NA	NA	TGCAGCGTTGTAACATCTGAAGGGGCAGGCTACACCTTC	CSVVTSEGAGYTF
TRBV27	TRBJ2-7	NA	TRBD2	TGTGCCAGCAGTTTCGGGGCTAGCGGCTACGAGCAGTACTTC	CASSFGASGYEQYF
TRBV6-5	TRBJ2-3	NA	TRBD2	TGTGCCAGCAGTTGGGGACTAGCGGACACAGATACGCAGTATTTT	CASSWGLADTDTQYF
TRBV11-3	TRBJ2-1	few	TRBD2	TGTGCCAGCAGCTTGTCGTTTGGGGGGGTCTCCGGTGAGCAGTTCTTC	CASSLSFGGVSGEQFF
TRBV6-1	TRBJ2-1	NA	TRBD1	TGTGCCAGCAGTGAAGGAGGGGGCCTAAGCTCCTACAATGAGCAGTTCTTC	CASSEGGGLSSYNEQFF
TRBV7-4	TRBJ2-7	few	TRBD1	TGTGCCAGCAGCTTGGGACAGGCGTTGGAGCAGTACTTC	CASSLGQALEQYF
TRBV28	TRBJ1-4	few	NA	TGTGCCAGCAGTGGAAGTGGGACGCGGGAAGAAAAACTGTTTTTT	CASSGSGTREEKLFF
TRBV27	TRBJ1-6	NA	NA	TGTGCCAGCAGTTCCGAGGGCAGGGTGCATTCACCCCTCCACTTT	CASSSEGRVHSPLHF
TRBV2	TRBJ2-4	NA	NA	TGTGCCAGCAGTCGGACCCCAGTGGGAGGTGCCAAAAACATTCAGTACTTC	CASSRTPVGGAKNIQYF
TRBV15	TRBJ2-2	NA	TRBD2	TGTGCCACCAGCGGGACTAGCGGGAGGAACACCGGGGAGCTGTTTTTT	CATSGTSGRNTGELFF
TRBV7-6	TRBJ1-4	NA	NA	TGTGCCAGCAGCTTAGCGTGGGGTCATAATGAAAAACTGTTTTTT	CASSLAWGHNEKLFF
TRBV6-6	TRBJ2-2	NA	NA	TGTGCCAGCAGGAAGGGGAGCGGTAACACCGGGGAGCTGTTTTTT	CASRKGSGNTGELFF
TRBV7-9	TRBJ1-1	few	TRBD1	TGTGCCAGCAGCAACACATGGACAGGACGGTGGAACACTGAAGCTTTCTTT	CASSNTWTGRWNTEAFF
TRBV27	TRBJ1-4	few	TRBD1	TGTGCCAGCAGTGTGTCACAGGGGGCGGGTGAAAAACTGTTTTTT	CASSVSQGAGEKLFF
TRBV7-2	TRBJ2-7	NA	NA	TGTGCCAGCAGCTTCGCGGGACTTCCGATATCCTACGAGCAGTACTTC	CASSFAGLPISYEQYF
TRBV5-1	TRBJ2-4	NA	NA	TGCGCCAGCAGCTTTGAGGGAAGGCATAACATTCAGTACTTC	CASSFEGRHNIQYF